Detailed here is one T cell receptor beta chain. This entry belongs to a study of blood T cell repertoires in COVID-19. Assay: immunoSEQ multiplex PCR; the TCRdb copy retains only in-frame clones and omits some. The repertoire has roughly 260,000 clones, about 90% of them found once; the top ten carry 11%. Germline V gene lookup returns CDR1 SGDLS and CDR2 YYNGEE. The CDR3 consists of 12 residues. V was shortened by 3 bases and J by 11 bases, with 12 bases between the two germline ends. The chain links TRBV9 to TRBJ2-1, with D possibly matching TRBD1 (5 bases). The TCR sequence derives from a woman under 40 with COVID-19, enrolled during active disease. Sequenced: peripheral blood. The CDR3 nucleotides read TGTGCCAGCAGCGGTGCTCAGGGCCAGCAGTTCTTC. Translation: CASSGAQGQQFF.